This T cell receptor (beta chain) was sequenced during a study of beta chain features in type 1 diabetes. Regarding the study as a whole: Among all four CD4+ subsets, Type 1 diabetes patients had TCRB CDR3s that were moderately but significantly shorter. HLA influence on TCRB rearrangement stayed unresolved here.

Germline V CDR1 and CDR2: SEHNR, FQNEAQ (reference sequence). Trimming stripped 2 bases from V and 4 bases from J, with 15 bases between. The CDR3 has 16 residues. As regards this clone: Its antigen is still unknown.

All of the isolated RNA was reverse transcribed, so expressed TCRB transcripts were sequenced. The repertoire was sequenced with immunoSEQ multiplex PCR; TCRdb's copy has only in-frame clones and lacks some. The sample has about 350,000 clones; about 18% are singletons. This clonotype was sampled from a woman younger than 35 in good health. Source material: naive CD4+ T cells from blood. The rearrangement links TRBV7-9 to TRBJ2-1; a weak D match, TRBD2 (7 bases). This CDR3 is CASSLKPGGQYNEQFF. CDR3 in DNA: TGTGCCAGCAGCTTAAAACCCGGGGGGCAGTACAATGAGCAGTTCTTC.